This TCR beta chain was captured by sequencing in a study of molecular identifiers for immune sequencing clone quantification. Overall study context: In replicates, the authors split RNA from roughly 18,000 or 92,000 naive CD8 cells five ways and sequenced four.

This clonotype was detected a few times. Trimming at V came to 2 bases and at J to 3 bases, leaving 2 bases not matched to a gene. CDR3 length: 15 residues. Looked up from germline, CDR1 is MRHNA and CDR2 is SNTAGT. TCRdb passed the PCR reads through MiXCR, listing each CDR3 protein once. The sample contains about 640,000 distinct CDR3 sequences, about 20% of which appear only once. The rearrangement joins TRBV6-4 to TRBJ2-1; 9 nucleotides line up with TRBD2. The sequence derives from a human donor in good health. Some libraries in this study had Jurkat cell RNA spiked in. The sequencing sample was made of naive CD8+ T cells from blood, with Jurkat cell RNA spiked in. Subset denoted: FACS-sorted CD8+CD4-CCR7+CD45RA+ naive T cells. CDR3 loop: CASSDAAGGYNEQFF. The CDR3 DNA reads as TGTGCCAGCAGTGACGCAGCGGGAGGCTACAATGAGCAGTTCTTC.